The next 7 T cell receptor beta chains were all read from a single sample in a study of control samples from healthy donors and cancer patients. Assay used: immunoSEQ multiplex PCR; TCRdb lists only in-frame clones, some missing. The sample contains 150,000 to 160,000 clones, 90% to 95% of which appear only once. What was sequenced was blood. Receptors originate from a man between 35 and 55 years old in good health.

The chain has TRBV29-1 and TRBJ1-2; the match to TRBD1 covers 7 bases. V dropped 7 bases and J dropped 0; count of bases not matched to a gene: 5. The length of the CDR3 is 13 residues. CDR1 and CDR2 from the germline V gene are SQVTM and ANQGSEA. In nucleotides, the CDR3 is TGCAGCGACGACAGGGCAGCTAACTATGGCTACACCTTC. It specifies CSDDRAANYGYTF.

The chain recombines TRBV6-2 or TRBV6-3 with TRBJ1-2; D unclear. V was shortened by 6 bases and J by 8 bases, with 13 bases between the two germline ends. The V gene's germline CDR1 is MNHEY and CDR2 SVGEGT. The length of the CDR3 is 12 residues. CDR3 DNA sequence: TGTGCCAGCAGCCACAGCGTACTGGGCTACACCTTC. Translating it yields CASSHSVLGYTF.

The chain links TRBV5-1 to TRBJ2-7; weak D call: TRBD1 (5 bases). The CDR3 sequence is 14 residues long. Trimming removed 0 bases from V and 4 bases from J, with 11 bases in between. Germline V CDR1 and CDR2: SGHRS, YFSETQ. The CDR3 reads CASSLAGQKYEQYF. The CDR3 DNA reads as TGCGCCAGCAGCTTGGCTGGACAAAAATACGAGCAGTACTTC.

The gene calls are TRBV18 and TRBJ2-7; 11 bases align to TRBD1. Trimming at V came to 3 bases and at J to 6 bases, leaving 10 bases not matched to a gene. Per the germline V gene, CDR1 is KGHSH and CDR2 is LQKENI. The CDR3 is 16 amino acids. The CDR3 here is CASSPLNRGTGGEQYF. The CDR3 DNA follows: TGTGCCAGCTCACCTCTAAACAGGGGGACAGGGGGCGAGCAGTACTTC.

This clone occurred a few times. V gene TRBV30 combines with J gene TRBJ2-1; D is unresolved. The CDR3 spans 15 residues. The V end was cut by 2 bases, the J end by 2 bases, with 13 bases between. Per germline, CDR1 GTSNPN and CDR2 SVGIG (reference sequence). The CDR3 bases are TGTGCCTGGAGTCCAAGGATCCCGGCCTACAATGAGCAGTTCTTC. Its translation: CAWSPRIPAYNEQFF.

This chain joins TRBV5-1 and TRBJ1-5; D is possibly TRBD1 (5 bases). Looked up from germline, CDR1 is SGHRS and CDR2 is YFSETQ. There are 14 residues in the CDR3. V lost 4 bases to trimming and J lost 4 bases, with 12 bases between them. CDR3 in DNA: TGCGCCAGCAGCCCGGGACCGTCGAATCAGCCCCAGCATTTT. As protein: CASSPGPSNQPQHF.

The chain links TRBV3-1 (or the pseudogene TRBV3-2) to TRBJ2-2; the D is unclear. Between the trimmed V and J ends, which lost 1 base and 7 bases, there was a span of 7 bases. The V gene's germline CDR1 is LGHDT and CDR2 YNNKEL (reference sequence). The CDR3 has 13 amino acids. CDR3 DNA sequence: TGTGCCAGCAGCCAAGTAACTGGCGGGGAGCTGTTTTTT. This gives the protein CASSQVTGGELFF.